This T cell receptor (beta chain) is from a study of type 1 regulatory T cells. Turning to the study itself: This in vitro CD4 product, T-allo10, is enriched for Tr1 cells and alloantigen-specific. General study findings and limits: Tr1 cells had a more restricted TCR repertoire than non-Tr1 cells.

The CDR3 runs 12 residues. Germline-derived CDR1 and CDR2 are MNHEY and SVGAGI. The ends were cut back, 2 bases at V and 5 bases at J, with 6 bases in the middle. A note on this clonotype: The antigen is not known.

MiXCR, run by TCRdb on the reads, gives a single entry per CDR3 protein. The data hold fewer than 80,000 distinct CDR3 sequences, with around 21% observed a single time. The sequence came from a human donor in good health. Specimen: cultured type 1 regulatory T (Tr1) cells, either the whole culture or a sorted fraction (not recorded which). The chain has TRBV6-5 and TRBJ2-5; tentative D call: TRBD1 (6 bases). CDR3 coding DNA: TGTGCCAGCAGTTACGGGGGCGAGACCCAGTACTTC. Translated, it gives CASSYGGETQYF.